The T cell receptor beta chain under discussion was sequenced for a study of neurological immune-mediated disorders. From the 5' RACE reads, TCRdb called clonotypes with MiXCR, one entry per CDR3 protein. The data hold around 69,000 distinct CDR3 sequences, with roughly 10% observed a single time. Study-wide findings and caveats: Private repertoires in all groups were suggested, as expanded clones shared no CDR3 amino acid sequences across subjects. HTLV-1-associated myelopathy displayed the greatest TCR clonal expansion, and multiple sclerosis exhibited the smallest, lower than that of healthy controls.

As for time point: longitudinal time-point 1 (baseline). Germline V CDR1 and CDR2: MGHRA, YSYEKL. Trimming removed 4 bases at V and 0 bases at J, with 10 bases between. The CDR3 consists of 14 residues. This clonotype was observed many times. The antigen remains unidentified. This chain links TRBV4-1 with TRBJ2-7; D is possibly TRBD1 (6 bases). This clonotype originated in a man younger than 40 in good health. The sample consisted of PBMCs. DNA for the CDR3: TGCGCCAGCAGCCGACAGGCCGCCTCCTACGAGCAGTACTTC. Translated, it gives CASSRQAASYEQYF.